The sequence of this T cell receptor beta chain was determined in a study of blood T cell repertoires in COVID-19. About the study: The United States, Italy and Spain supplied acute and convalescent COVID-19 samples. Sources were T cells, B-cell-depleted T cells, or PBMCs; the material itself was cDNA or gDNA.

Trimming pared 1 base from V and 0 bases from J, leaving 13 bases between. This CDR3 has 17 amino acids. Germline V lookup: CDR1 LNHDA, CDR2 SQIVND (reference sequence). Original processing notes: Amplifying reference gene primers gave estimates of nucleated cell counts. TCRdb keeps only in-frame clones here, not all; method: immunoSEQ multiplex PCR. Clone size and V and J calls were adopted from that table, with D and trimming inferred from the DNA. The sample lists 90,000 to 120,000 clones, about 87% occurring once. This receptor was obtained from a man aged 45-60 years with active or convalescent COVID-19. This chain connects TRBV19 to TRBJ2-1; tentatively, D is TRBD2 (5 bases). The sequenced sample was peripheral blood. DNA for the CDR3: TGTGCCAGTAGTATAGGAGGACTGGGGAGCTCCTACAATGAGCAGTTCTTC. Encoded protein: CASSIGGLGSSYNEQFF. Together with reference TRBV19 and TRBJ2-1, the CDR3 gives the full variable domain: DGGITQSPKYLFRKEGQNVTLSCEQNLNHDAMYWYRQDPGQGLRLIYYSQIVNDFQKGDIAEGYSVSREKKESFPLTVTSAQKNPTAFYLCASSIGGLGSSYNEQFFGPGTRLTVL.